A single sample is the source of the 18 T cell receptor beta chains below, sequenced in a study of T cell responses to AZD1222 COVID-19 vaccine. Profiled with immunoSEQ multiplex PCR; TCRdb holds only in-frame clones, not every one. Of fewer than 200,000 clones listed, about 91% are singletons. Sample: peripheral blood, taken on day 0 of MenACWY control vaccination. The receptors originated from an adult in good health.

The rearrangement joins TRBV4-2 to TRBJ2-7; D gene ambiguous. The CDR3 contains 13 residues. Germline loops: CDR1 LGHNA, CDR2 YNFKEQ. V dropped 0 bases and J dropped 7 bases, with 10 bases sitting between them. In DNA, the CDR3 is TGTGCCAGCAGCCAAGATCTCCGTCGAGAGCAGTACTTC. Its translation is CASSQDLRREQYF.

The chain joins TRBV5-5 to TRBJ1-3; D not resolved. CDR3 length: 16 amino acids. The V gene lost 2 bases and the J gene lost 1 base, with 13 bases spanning the gap. Germline loops: CDR1 SGHKS, CDR2 YYEKEE (reference sequence). The CDR3: CASSFLGRESGNTIYF. The CDR3 nucleotides are TGTGCCAGCAGCTTCCTGGGCCGGGAATCTGGAAACACCATATATTTT.

The chain carries TRBV7-3 and TRBJ2-1, with D possibly matching TRBD2 (7 bases). There are 16 residues in the CDR3. In germline, CDR1 is SGHTA, CDR2 FQGTGA. V lost 5 bases, J lost 5 bases, and 19 bases lay in between. CDR3 bases: TGTGCCAGCAGCCCGAACCGGGGGGCCGGGCACAATGAGCAGTTCTTC. Translation: CASSPNRGAGHNEQFF.

The V gene is TRBV6-2 or TRBV6-3, the J gene TRBJ1-2; possibly TRBD1 for D (5 bases). The germline V gene encodes CDR1 MNHEY and CDR2 SVGEGT. The CDR3 is 13 amino acids. V lost 5 bases to trimming and J lost 4 bases, with 11 bases between them. The CDR3 DNA reads TGTGCCAGCAGTAACCTCGGGGGCTATGGCTACACCTTC. Translated, it gives CASSNLGGYGYTF.

The chain uses TRBV5-6 and TRBJ1-2, with a possible D match to TRBD1 (6 bases). This CDR3 contains 15 residues. Germline CDR1 reads SGHDT; CDR2 reads YYEEEE. The germline V and J ends were trimmed by 4 bases and 6 bases, with 19 bases remaining between them. CDR3 DNA sequence: TGTGCCAGCAGCCCGTTAGGGGGGAGAGAGGATGGCTACACCTTC. Residues: CASSPLGGREDGYTF.

CDR3 DNA: TGTGCCAGTAGTCTCCAGGACAGGGTAGATCAGCCCCAGCATTTT. Its protein product is CASSLQDRVDQPQHF. V and J are TRBV19 and TRBJ1-5; 8 bases match TRBD1. J lost 5 bases, V lost 5 bases, and 8 bases had no gene match. This CDR3 spans 15 amino acids. Germline V lookup: CDR1 LNHDA, CDR2 SQIVND (reference sequence).

The chain employs TRBV25-1 and TRBJ1-1, with TRBD1 matching over 7 bases. CDR3 length: 13 amino acids. V shed 8 bases and J 2 bases; nucleotides not matched to a gene: 5. Germline assignment: CDR1 MGHDK and CDR2 SYGVNS. CDR3 DNA sequence: TGTGCCAGCGGGGGACAGTCTAACACTGAAGCTTTCTTT. Its protein product is CASGGQSNTEAFF.

The chain is built from TRBV6-5 and TRBJ1-4, with D perhaps matching TRBD1 (6 bases). The CDR3 consists of 15 residues. CDR1 is MNHEY, CDR2 SVGAGI, per germline. The V end was cut by 6 bases, the J end by 3 bases, with 14 bases between. The CDR3: CASRKETGSNEKLFF. CDR3 DNA sequence: TGTGCCAGCAGGAAAGAGACAGGCTCTAATGAAAAACTGTTTTTT.

V is TRBV12-3 or TRBV12-4 and J is TRBJ2-2; D is uncertain. The CDR3 loop spans 13 amino acids. Trimming removed 2 bases at V and 1 base at J, with 2 bases between. CDR3 region: CASSLRNTGELFF. DNA of the CDR3: TGTGCCAGCAGTTTAAGGAACACCGGGGAGCTGTTTTTT.

The CDR3 is CATSSEWNSAKIRAFF. The CDR3 DNA is TGTGCCACCAGCAGCGAATGGAACTCGGCGAAAATAAGGGCTTTCTTT. The chain couples TRBV15 to TRBJ1-1; no definite D call. The V gene's germline CDR1 is LNHNV and CDR2 YYDKDF (reference sequence). The V end was cut by 3 bases, the J end by 11 bases, with 25 bases between. The CDR3 covers 16 residues.

The genes are TRBV11-1 and TRBJ2-5; TRBD1 is a possible D gene (5 bases). Germline V gene sequence: CDR1 SGHAT, CDR2 FQDESV (reference sequence). The CDR3 has 14 residues. V gave up 6 bases and J gave up 1 base, with 12 bases separating them. Written as DNA, the CDR3 is TGTGCCAGCAGTCCCCGACAGCTCCAAGAGACCCAGTACTTC. This encodes CASSPRQLQETQYF.

The genes are TRBV19 and TRBJ1-1; 7 positions agree with TRBD1. Germline-derived CDR1 and CDR2 are LNHDA and SQIVND (reference sequence). The CDR3 runs 14 residues. V gave up 2 bases and J gave up 7 bases; unmatched junction bases: 7. CDR3 DNA sequence: TGTGCCAGTAGTATAAAGCAGGGGGTGGGTGAAGCTTTCTTT. It encodes CASSIKQGVGEAFF.

V and J are TRBV7-9 and TRBJ1-2; 7 nucleotides match TRBD1. V shed 5 bases and J 0 bases; nucleotides not matched to a gene: 6. The CDR3 has 15 amino acids. CDR1 is SEHNR and CDR2 is FQNEAQ in the germline V gene (reference sequence). The CDR3 reads CASSPQGLPNYGYTF. CDR3 DNA: TGTGCCAGCAGCCCACAGGGGCTCCCTAACTATGGCTACACCTTC. Full variable domain (missing parts from reference TRBV7-9 and TRBJ1-2): DTGVSQNPRHKITKRGQNVTFRCDPISEHNRLYWYRQTLGQGPEFLTYFQNEAQLEKSRLLSDRFSAERPKGSFSTLEIQRTEQGDSAMYLCASSPQGLPNYGYTFGSGTRLTVV.

This clone appeared a single time. The rearrangement uses TRBV7-6 and TRBJ1-1, with 7 bases that match TRBD1. Germline CDR1 SGHVS, CDR2 FNYEAQ. V lost 1 base to trimming and J lost 4 bases; unmatched junction nucleotides: 6. The CDR3 totals 15 residues. CDR3 DNA: TGTGCCAGCAGCTTAGAGGCAGGGGGTACCACTGAAGCTTTCTTT. Translating gives CASSLEAGGTTEAFF.

The chain recombines TRBV24-1 with TRBJ1-1; D is possibly TRBD1 (5 bases). The CDR3 loop spans 14 amino acids. The germline V and J ends were trimmed by 9 bases and 6 bases, with 19 bases remaining between them. Per the germline V gene, CDR1 is KGHDR and CDR2 is SFDVKD. The DNA for the CDR3 is TGTGCCACCCGCAGGGCTGGAGATGACGCTGAAGCTTTCTTT. As protein: CATRRAGDDAEAFF.

V and J are TRBV20-1 and TRBJ1-4; D gene ambiguous. V was shortened by 3 bases and J by 6 bases, with 14 bases between the two germline ends. CDR1 and CDR2 (germline): DFQATT, SNEGSKA (reference sequence). The CDR3 spans 14 residues. The CDR3 region has the DNA TGCAGTGCTAGTGACGGGCAGCTGTATGAAAAACTGTTTTTT. It yields the protein CSASDGQLYEKLFF.

Points on this clone: At one boundary the junction diverges from the germline segment, which might be a read error. V is TRBV24-1 and J is TRBJ1-1; TRBD1 is a possible D gene (6 bases). The CDR3 spans 14 residues. Germline V CDR1 and CDR2: KGHDR, SFDVKD. For the CDR3, the DNA is TGTACCACCTCGGATGGGACACCGAACACTGAAGCTTTCTTT. Encoded protein: CTTSDGTPNTEAFF.

The gene calls are TRBV4-2 and TRBJ1-1; D is unresolved. Germline V gene sequence: CDR1 LGHNA, CDR2 YNFKEQ. The CDR3 is 13 amino acids. The V and J ends lost 4 bases and 3 bases respectively, with 9 bases between them. The DNA of the CDR3 is TGTGCCAGCAGCCTGGAAAGGGACACTGAAGCTTTCTTT. It translates to CASSLERDTEAFF.